This T cell receptor beta chain is drawn from a study of CD8 T cells in ankylosing spondylitis. TCRdb re-called the 5' RACE reads through MiXCR, storing one row per CDR3 protein. The sample shows roughly 230,000 distinct CDR3 sequences, about a sixth of them seen only once. This clonotype was seen ten or more times. Sequencing used blood, either unsorted or a sorted T cell fraction (not recorded which). This clonotype was obtained from a male donor with ankylosing spondylitis or in good health (not recorded which).

The CDR3 nucleotides are TGTGCCAGCAGGGACCGGGACAGGGGGGGCGAGCAGTACTTC. It specifies CASRDRDRGGEQYF. V gene TRBV7-4 combines with J gene TRBJ2-7, with 11 positions matching TRBD1. Trimming took 6 bases from V and 6 from J; bases not matched to a gene: 7. The germline V gene has CDR1 SGHVT and CDR2 SQSDAQ. The CDR3 is made up of 14 amino acids.